The 23 T cell receptor beta chains in this list originate from one sample, sequenced in a study of molecular identifiers for immune sequencing clone quantification. MiXCR, applied by TCRdb to the PCR reads, yields one record per CDR3 protein. The sample lists some 320,000 distinct CDR3 sequences, 24% occurring once. The source material was naive CD8+ T cells from blood, with Jurkat cell RNA spiked in. This sample's subset: FACS-sorted CD8+CD4-CCR7+CD45RA+ naive T cells. The receptors here all came from a human donor in good health. Some libraries in this study had Jurkat cell RNA spiked in.

This clonotype was observed a few times. The chain uses TRBV12-3 or TRBV12-4 and TRBJ2-7; TRBD1 matches 8 bases. This CDR3 has 15 residues. V lost 2 bases, J lost 5 bases, and 8 bases stayed unmatched. The CDR3 here is CASSLQAGGADEQYF. The CDR3 region has the DNA TGTGCCAGCAGTTTACAGGCAGGGGGCGCGGACGAGCAGTACTTC.

CDR3 loop: CASSIAMGPQNTEAFF. DNA of the CDR3: TGTGCCAGTAGTATAGCCATGGGGCCACAGAACACTGAAGCTTTCTTT. This sequence joins TRBV19 and TRBJ1-1; tentative D call: TRBD1 (5 bases). CDR3 length: 16 residues. The V gene's germline CDR1 is LNHDA and CDR2 SQIVND (reference sequence). The ends were cut back, 1 base at V and 1 base at J, with 13 bases in the middle. The variable domain in full, with the rest retrieved from reference TRBV19 and TRBJ1-1, is DGGITQSPKYLFRKEGQNVTLSCEQNLNHDAMYWYRQDPGQGLRLIYYSQIVNDFQKGDIAEGYSVSREKKESFPLTVTSAQKNPTAFYLCASSIAMGPQNTEAFFGQGTRLTVV.

V usage is TRBV20-1 and J usage is TRBJ2-3; D may be TRBD1 (5 bases). CDR3 length: 13 amino acids. V was cut by 5 bases and J by 3 bases, with 12 bases left in between. The germline V gene has CDR1 DFQATT and CDR2 SNEGSKA (reference sequence). The CDR3 nucleotides read TGCAGTGCTCCACCGCAGGGAACAGATACGCAGTATTTT. Its protein is CSAPPQGTDTQYF.

Worth noting for this clonotype: With a much larger clone just one base away, this may be a read error. V gene TRBV2 combines with J gene TRBJ2-2; perhaps TRBD2 as D (6 bases). Germline assignment: CDR1 SNHLY and CDR2 FYNNEI. Trimming took 6 bases from V and 5 from J, leaving 25 bases between them. There are 18 residues in the CDR3. The CDR3 coding sequence is TGTGCCAGCAGCGACGGGGGACTGGCCTTTTTGGGGACCGGGGAGCTGTTTTTT. Amino acids: CASSDGGLAFLGTGELFF.

Concerning this clonotype: A clone one base away is much larger, so this may be a read error. This rearrangement joins TRBV5-6 to TRBJ2-5; D gene unclear. There are 15 residues in the CDR3. Trimming shortened V by 4 bases and J by 4 bases, and 17 bases separated the two germline ends. Germline-derived CDR1 and CDR2 are SGHDT and YYEEEE. The CDR3 coding sequence is TGTGCCAGCAGCCCCAAAGGTGTAGGGTCAGAGACCCAGTACTTC. Protein: CASSPKGVGSETQYF.

For this clonotype: This may arise from a read error, as a much more abundant clone is one base away. The rearrangement joins TRBV20-1 to TRBJ2-7; 15 bases agree with TRBD2. The CDR3 has 14 residues. Germline V gene sequence: CDR1 DFQATT, CDR2 SNEGSKA (reference sequence). CDR3 coding DNA: TGCGGTGCTAGAGGGACTAGCGGGGGGTCCGAGCAGTACTTC. Translated, it gives CGARGTSGGSEQYF.

On this clonotype itself: At one end, the junction sequence differs from germline, possibly due to a read error. The genes are TRBV20-1 and TRBJ1-3; D is possibly TRBD1 (5 bases). The CDR3 extends over 18 amino acids. Germline assignment: CDR1 DFQATT and CDR2 SNEGSKA (reference sequence). The CDR3 DNA follows: TGCAGTGCTAGAGGGGAACCGACAGAGGGTTCCTCTGTAAACACCATATATTTT. Protein: CSARGEPTEGSSVNTIYF.

The sample holds many counts of this clonotype. The chain is built from TRBV5-6 and TRBJ1-1, with 7 bases aligning to TRBD1. CDR3 length: 15 residues. The J segment lost 3 bases and the V segment lost 4 bases, leaving 9 bases of the junction unmatched. Germline CDR1 SGHDT, CDR2 YYEEEE. The CDR3 protein is CASSPPTGQHTEAFF. CDR3 nucleotide sequence: TGTGCCAGCAGCCCACCGACGGGACAGCACACTGAAGCTTTCTTT.

Comment on this clonotype: A clone one base away is much larger, so this may be a read error. This chain connects TRBV30 to TRBJ2-5; TRBD1 might be the D (7 bases). Germline V gene lookup returns CDR1 GTSNPN and CDR2 SVGIG (reference sequence). This CDR3 has 15 residues. The CDR3 nucleotides read TGTGCCTGGAGAGAAGGAGGGGGCTTAGGAGAGCCCCAGTACTTC. This gives the protein CAWREGGGLGEPQYF.

There are many counts of this clonotype. The chain couples TRBV19 to TRBJ2-3; TRBD1 or TRBD2 may be the D gene (5 bases each). The CDR3 spans 13 residues. Trimming cost V 6 bases and J 2 bases, with 9 bases left between them. Looked up from germline, CDR1 is LNHDA and CDR2 is SQIVND (reference sequence). In nucleotides, the CDR3 is TGTGCCAGTAGCGAGGGGATCACAGATACGCAGTATTTT. It encodes CASSEGITDTQYF.

Comments on this clonotype: The junction departs from germline at one end; a sequencing error may be responsible. The chain combines TRBV7-7 with TRBJ2-1, with 9 bases fitting TRBD1. Germline loops: CDR1 SSHAT, CDR2 FNYEAQ (reference sequence). The length of the CDR3 is 16 residues. The CDR3 is CASSLGVLQGADEQFF. The CDR3 DNA reads TGTGCTAGCAGCTTAGGGGTCTTACAGGGGGCCGATGAGCAGTTCTTC.

This clonotype was found many times. The chain employs TRBV4-1 and TRBJ1-1; maybe TRBD1 (6 bases). Germline V gives CDR1 MGHRA, CDR2 YSYEKL. The CDR3 is 18 residues long. The V and J ends lost 0 bases and 1 base respectively, with 18 bases between them. CDR3 DNA: TGCGCCAGCAGCCAAGAGGGTCTAGGGGGTCCGTCGAACACTGAAGCTTTCTTT. This encodes CASSQEGLGGPSNTEAFF.

The chain has TRBV18 and TRBJ2-7; tentatively, D is TRBD2 (6 bases). Deletions cut 0 bases from V and 5 bases from J, with 11 bases between. The CDR3 is made up of 14 amino acids. CDR1 and CDR2 (germline): KGHSH, LQKENI. Written as DNA, the CDR3 is TGTGCCAGCTCACCACCACTAGCTCCCGACGAGCAGTACTTC. It is translated as CASSPPLAPDEQYF. Variable domain in full (rest from reference TRBV18 and TRBJ2-7): NAGVMQNPRHLVRRRGQEARLRCSPMKGHSHVYWYRQLPEEGLKFMVYLQKENIIDESGMPKERFSAEFPKEGPSILRIQQVVRGDSAAYFCASSPPLAPDEQYFGPGTRLTVT.

As concerns this clonotype: This clone may be a read error of a much larger clone one base away. V is TRBV7-2 and J is TRBJ2-3; D is unresolved. V was pared by 5 bases and J by 2 bases, with 8 bases between. This CDR3 spans 13 amino acids. Germline V gene lookup returns CDR1 SGHTA and CDR2 FQGNSA. CDR3 sequence reads: CASSAILTDTQYF. For the CDR3, the DNA is TGTGCCAGCAGCGCGATACTCACAGATACGCAGTATTTT.

This clonotype was recorded at least ten times. CDR3 region: CSVPVGANVLTF. As DNA, the CDR3 is TGCAGCGTTCCGGTCGGGGCCAACGTCCTGACTTTC. This chain links TRBV29-1 with TRBJ2-6; D gene ambiguous. With 5 bases removed from V and 4 bases from J, the gap between germline ends came to 6 bases. From germline, CDR1 is SQVTM and CDR2 ANQGSEA. The CDR3 sequence is 12 residues long. Full variable domain (remainder filled in from reference TRBV29-1 and TRBJ2-6): SAVISQKPSRDICQRGTSLTIQCQVDSQVTMMFWYRQQPGQSLTLIATANQGSEATYESGFVIDKFPISRPNLTFSTLTVSNMSPEDSSIYLCSVPVGANVLTFGAGSRLTVL.

Only one count was recorded for this clonotype. A much larger clone differs from this one at a single base, so this may be a read error. The conserved phenylalanine or tryptophan normally closing the CDR3 is absent here, so this likely arose from a read error. CDR3 DNA: TGCAGTGCTAGAGAGCAGGGGGGGGTCAATCAGCCCCAGCATGTT. Protein: CSAREQGGVNQPQHV. V is TRBV20-1 and J is TRBJ1-5, with 7 bases that match TRBD1. CDR3 size: 15 residues. In germline, CDR1 is DFQATT, CDR2 SNEGSKA (reference sequence). J was trimmed by 3 bases and V by 0 bases; bases with no gene match: 5.

This clonotype was picked up a small number of times. The J gene is TRBJ2-1, the V gene TRBV4-2, with 8 bases aligning to TRBD2. The CDR3 is 16 amino acids. Germline V gene data show CDR1 as LGHNA and CDR2 as YNFKEQ. Germline trimming cut 4 bases from V and 2 bases from J; bases unmatched to any gene: 7. CDR3 DNA sequence: TGTGCCAGCAGCCCTGGACTAGCCGCCGCCTACAATGAGCAGTTCTTC. Its protein product is CASSPGLAAAYNEQFF.

This clonotype was recorded once. This may be a read error, as it is one base from a much larger clone. The rearrangement uses TRBV5-6 and TRBJ2-3; possible D gene TRBD1, 6 bases. Germline assignment: CDR1 SGHDT and CDR2 YYEEEE. The CDR3 is made up of 15 amino acids. As DNA, the CDR3 is TGTGCCAGCAGCTTATACAGGGATCTGCCAGATACGCAGTGTTTT. This sequence encodes CASSLYRDLPDTQCF.

This clonotype was seen many times. This sequence joins TRBV28 and TRBJ1-5; possibly TRBD1 for D (5 bases). The CDR3 is 14 residues long. Germline loops: CDR1 MDHEN, CDR2 SYDVKM. The V end was cut by 10 bases, the J end by 7 bases, with 20 bases between. CDR3 DNA sequence: TGTGCCACCTCCTTGGGGCAGGGCCGGCAGCCCCAGCATTTT. This translates into CATSLGQGRQPQHF.

The chain employs TRBV21-1 and TRBJ2-1; TRBD2 is the table's D call, not checked against the DNA. TRBV21-1 is deemed a pseudogene. This CDR3 contains 14 residues. The CDR3 DNA follows: TGTGCCACGAAAGCACTAGTTCGTAGGGTTGAGCAGTTCTTC. Its translation: CATKALVRRVEQFF.

On this clonotype: A much larger clone differs from this one at a single base, so this may be a read error. This likely comes from a read error, as the CDR3 has no conserved phenylalanine or tryptophan at its end. V is TRBV9 and J is TRBJ1-1; 7 bases are a match to TRBD1. The CDR3 has 16 residues. Germline CDR1 and CDR2: SGDLS and YYNGEE. Trimming took 5 bases from V and 5 from J; bases not matched to a gene: 15. CDR3 bases: TGTGCCAGCAGTCCCCAGGGGAAAACAGGGGCAACTGAAGCTTTCCTT. It translates to CASSPQGKTGATEAFL.

On this clonotype itself: This could be a read error, since a much larger clone is one nucleotide away. This chain uses TRBV7-2 with TRBJ1-4; 7 bases map to TRBD1. The CDR3 contains 14 residues. Germline assignment: CDR1 SGHTA and CDR2 FQGNSA. The CDR3 protein is CASGLDRVEEKLFF. The CDR3 DNA sequence: TGTGCCAGCGGCTTAGACAGGGTAGAGGAAAAACTGTTTTTT.

With respect to this clonotype: One end of the junction does not line up with germline, which may come from a read error. The chain combines TRBV4-1 with TRBJ2-7, with D perhaps TRBD2 (5 bases). Germline lookup yields CDR1 MGHRA and CDR2 YSYEKL. The CDR3 consists of 14 residues. The CDR3 DNA follows: TGCGCCGGCAGCCAAGGACCCGGGACCTACGAGCAGTACTTC. Its translation: CAGSQGPGTYEQYF.